This T cell receptor (beta chain) originates from a study of CD8 T cells in Susac syndrome (dated by TCRdb to the late 2010s). Turning to the overall study: Of the Susac syndrome patients who were sequenced, about six had clinically active disease and about eight were in clinical remission. At blood withdrawal, Susac syndrome patients were therapy-naive, treated with corticosteroids (with IVIg additionally given to some), or treated with IVIg alone. Whether CD8+ T cell activation and differentiation in Susac syndrome was antigen driven was tested using repertoire sequencing. What the work shows at the level of the full study, not this receptor alone: In patients with Susac syndrome, the CD4+ T cell repertoire showed no detectable clonal expansion. The number of individuals in the TCR sequencing and HLA analysis was acknowledged as relatively small.

As for this clonotype: The clone's antigen remains unknown. Base qualities were left out, and no much larger clone turns up one base away.

RNA was extracted using the RNeasy kit, and about 0.5 to 1 ug of the RNA was reverse transcribed with random hexamers. The immunoSEQ multiplex PCR assay, covering 54 Vbeta and 13 Jbeta segments, was used to amplify TCR beta CDR3 regions. Bias from PCR amplification was corrected by using a synthetic template baseline for primer optimization and for computational correction. Regarding the original processing steps: Reads were assigned to V, D and J genes according to IMGT and analyzed in immunoSEQ Analyzer, with only productive sequences retained. Clonality was calculated as one minus the Shannon entropy normalized by log2 of the number of productive unique sequences. For each patient and control, public and private clones were evaluated within the 100 most prevalent clones. Clones were defined as Susac-specific if absent from the healthy and MS cohorts, from more than 900 published viral clones and from other ImmuneACCESS disease sequences. In-frame beta chains were kept once TCRdb had trimmed the public reads at Q25 with fastp and called clones with MiXCR. Every CDR3 protein is listed once, alongside the most common genes and DNA of its rows. The authors' filters were not applied to this entry. This sample comprises just over 150,000 distinct CDR3 sequences, approximately 96% of them detected only once. The top ten hold 0.15% to 0.2% of the sample.

Peripheral blood CD8+ and CD4+ T cells from healthy donors, Susac syndrome patients and multiple sclerosis patients were profiled by high-throughput TCR beta sequencing. Recently defined diagnostic criteria for definite or probable disease were met by the Susac syndrome patients. Bulk CD8+ and CD4+ T cells were purified by magnetic negative isolation, whereas CD8+ TEMRA cells were enriched by FACS. Blood was drawn into EDTA tubes, processed within 24 hours, and PBMCs were isolated by density gradient centrifugation. PBMCs destined for TCR sequencing were cryopreserved in liquid nitrogen and later thawed in a 37 °C water bath. The sorted or isolated CD4+, CD8+ and CD8+ TEMRA cells had a purity of 90% or higher. CDR1 and CDR2 (MNHEY, SVGEGT) derive from the germline V gene. The CDR3, cysteine through phenylalanine, is 17 amino acids long. The CDR3 DNA has 51 bases and is translated from base 1. The trim is 0 bases for V and 0 bases for J, with a gap of 15 bases between the germline ends.

The chain joins TRBV6-2 or TRBV6-3 to TRBJ2-7, with a tentative D gene TRBD1 over 6 matching bases. This clonotype was sampled from a human donor with Susac syndrome. Sequencing was carried out using CD4+ T cells from PBMCs. The CDR3 reads as follows: CASSYSEGEDISYEQYF. The DNA reads TGTGCCAGCAGTTACTCCGAGGGGGAAGACATCTCCTACGAGCAGTACTTC.